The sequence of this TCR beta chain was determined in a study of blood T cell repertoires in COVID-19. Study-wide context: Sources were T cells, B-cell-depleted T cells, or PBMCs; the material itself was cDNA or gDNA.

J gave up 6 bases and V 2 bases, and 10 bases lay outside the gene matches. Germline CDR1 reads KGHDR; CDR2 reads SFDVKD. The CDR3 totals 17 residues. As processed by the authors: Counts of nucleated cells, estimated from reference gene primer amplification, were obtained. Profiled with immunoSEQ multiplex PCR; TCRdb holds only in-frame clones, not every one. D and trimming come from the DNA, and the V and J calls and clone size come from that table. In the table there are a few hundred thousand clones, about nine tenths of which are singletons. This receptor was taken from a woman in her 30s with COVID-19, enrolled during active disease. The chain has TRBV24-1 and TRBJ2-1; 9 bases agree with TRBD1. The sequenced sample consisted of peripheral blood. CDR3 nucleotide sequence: TGTGCCACCAGTGATTCCACGCGACAGGGGGTCGGCAATGAGCAGTTCTTC. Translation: CATSDSTRQGVGNEQFF.